The 12 T cell receptor beta chains below were found in one sample sequenced in a study of control samples from healthy donors and cancer patients. Repertoires were generated with immunoSEQ multiplex PCR, while TCRdb's copy carries only in-frame clones and drops some. The sample comprises about 150,000 clones, roughly 90% of which are singletons, and more than 4% rests with the top ten. Sequencing input: blood. All receptors derive from a young man in good health.

DNA of the CDR3: TGTGCCAGCAGCTTGGATACAGGTGGACGGACCCAGTACTTC. As protein: CASSLDTGGRTQYF. This chain joins TRBV5-8 and TRBJ2-5; D is possibly TRBD1 (5 bases). Germline CDR1 SGHTS, CDR2 YDEGEE. The V end was cut by 0 bases, the J end by 7 bases, with 13 bases between. The length of the CDR3 is 14 residues.

This chain uses TRBV9 with TRBJ1-6, with TRBD1 as a possible D gene (6 bases). Germline V gene data show CDR1 as SGDLS and CDR2 as YYNGEE. V lost 6 bases and J 4 bases, leaving 14 bases between the germline ends. The CDR3 runs 15 residues. The CDR3 DNA follows: TGTGCCAGCACCCCAGGGGCGCAATATAATTCACCCCTCCACTTT. Protein product: CASTPGAQYNSPLHF.

V is TRBV6-5 and J is TRBJ2-3; D is undetermined. CDR3 length: 14 amino acids. Trimming removed 6 bases at V and 0 bases at J, with 10 bases between. Germline CDR1 reads MNHEY; CDR2 reads SVGAGI. This CDR3 reads CASSQKTSTDTQYF. In DNA form, the CDR3 reads TGTGCCAGCAGCCAGAAGACTAGCACAGATACGCAGTATTTT.

V usage is TRBV5-1 and J usage is TRBJ2-1, with 7 bases fitting TRBD2. CDR3 length equals 15 residues. Losses at the gene ends were 7 bases for V and 4 bases for J; bases not matched to a gene: 11. Per germline, CDR1 SGHRS and CDR2 YFSETQ. CDR3 sequence: CASHEGGGRYNEQFF. CDR3 DNA sequence: TGCGCCAGCCACGAGGGCGGGGGAAGATACAATGAGCAGTTCTTC. Looking up the rest from reference TRBV5-1 and TRBJ2-1 gives the full variable domain: KAGVTQTPRYLIKTRGQQVTLSCSPISGHRSVSWYQQTPGQGLQFLFEYFSETQRNKGNFPGRFSGRQFSNSRSEMNVSTLELGDSALYLCASHEGGGRYNEQFFGPGTRLTVL.

This clone was seen a single time. The J gene is TRBJ1-6, the V gene TRBV7-2; D may be TRBD1 (5 bases). V lost 1 base and J 9 bases, leaving 13 bases between the germline ends. Germline-derived CDR1 and CDR2 are SGHTA and FQGNSA. The CDR3 is made up of 15 amino acids. CDR3 DNA: TGTGCCAGCAGCTTAGGGGGGGGTTTAAGTTCACCCCTCCACTTT. This gives the protein CASSLGGGLSSPLHF. Together with reference TRBV7-2 and TRBJ1-6, the CDR3 gives the full variable domain: GAGVSQSPSNKVTEKGKDVELRCDPISGHTALYWYRQSLGQGLEFLIYFQGNSAPDKSGLPSDRFSAERTGGSVSTLTIQRTQQEDSAVYLCASSLGGGLSSPLHFGNGTRLTVT.

This clone was detected a few times. The chain joins TRBV5-1 to TRBJ1-3; D unresolved. CDR1 SGHRS and CDR2 YFSETQ come from the germline V gene. V gave up 3 bases and J gave up 0 bases, with 19 bases separating them. CDR3 length: 18 amino acids. The CDR3 spells CASSSKLLGSRSGNTIYF. As DNA, the CDR3 is TGCGCCAGCAGCTCTAAACTCTTGGGCTCACGCTCTGGAAACACCATATATTTT.

The chain has TRBV18 and TRBJ1-5; 7 bases map to TRBD1. CDR3 size: 16 residues. V shed 1 base and J 7 bases; nucleotides not matched to a gene: 10. CDR1 KGHSH and CDR2 LQKENI come from the germline V gene. In DNA, the CDR3 is TGTGCCAGCTCACCACAAGCCAGGGGGTCGGAGCAGCCCCAGCATTTT. This sequence encodes CASSPQARGSEQPQHF.

This clone was observed a few times. The chain links TRBV6-5 to TRBJ2-7, with D perhaps TRBD2 (5 bases). V was clipped by 7 bases and J by 2 bases, with 15 bases between them. This CDR3 is built from 14 residues. The germline V gene has CDR1 MNHEY and CDR2 SVGAGI. For the CDR3, the DNA is TGTGCCAGCACCTACGGCCCGGGAACCTACGAGCAGTACTTC. This gives the protein CASTYGPGTYEQYF.

The chain has TRBV6-6 and TRBJ1-2; D not certain. V dropped 6 bases and J dropped 8 bases, with 13 bases sitting between them. Germline CDR1 reads MNHNY; CDR2 reads SVGAGI (reference sequence). This CDR3 has 12 residues. The CDR3 region has the DNA TGTGCCAGCAGCCAAAACTCGTGGGGCTACACCTTC. This encodes CASSQNSWGYTF.

V is TRBV30 and J is TRBJ1-2; tentatively, D is TRBD1 (6 bases). CDR3 length equals 12 residues. The germline V and J ends were trimmed by 6 bases and 0 bases, with 8 bases remaining between them. Germline V gives CDR1 GTSNPN, CDR2 SVGIG (reference sequence). The CDR3 DNA follows: TGTGCCTGCGACAGGTCTAACTATGGCTACACCTTC. As protein: CACDRSNYGYTF. Looking up the rest from reference TRBV30 and TRBJ1-2 gives the full variable domain: SQTIHQWPATLVQPVGSPLSLECTVEGTSNPNLYWYRQAAGRGLQLLFYSVGIGQISSEVPQNLSASRPQDRQFILSSKKLLLSDSGFYLCACDRSNYGYTFGSGTRLTVV.

The chain combines TRBV5-5 with TRBJ2-7; D not resolved. The CDR3 length is 14 residues. CDR1 and CDR2 (germline): SGHKS, YYEKEE (reference sequence). V gave up 1 base and J gave up 3 bases, with 11 bases separating them. The CDR3 reads CASSLSGRNYEQYF. In nucleotides, the CDR3 is TGTGCCAGCAGCTTGTCGGGCAGGAACTACGAGCAGTACTTC.

In this sample, this clone turned up a few times. CDR3 coding DNA: TGTGCCACCCATAGCGGGGGGGGGTACAATGAGCAGTTCTTC. As protein: CATHSGGGYNEQFF. The J gene is TRBJ2-1, the V gene TRBV10-3, with 11 bases identical to TRBD2. CDR3 size: 14 residues. The junction had 6 bases not matched to a gene; V was cut back by 10 bases and J by 4 bases. The germline V gene has CDR1 ENHRY and CDR2 SYGVKD.